Presented here are 27 T cell receptor beta chains from one specimen sequenced in a study of blood T cell repertoires in COVID-19. Produced via immunoSEQ multiplex PCR; TCRdb's table is partial and in-frame only. The table has 320,000 or so clones, over 70% seen once; the top ten hold over 4.5%. Sample: PBMCs or T cells enriched from blood (not recorded which). The receptors were sampled from a man aged 25 to 40 who had recovered from COVID-19.

The chain combines TRBV7-9 with TRBJ1-2; D is perhaps TRBD1 (6 bases). V dropped 5 bases and J dropped 5 bases, with 12 bases sitting between them. Germline CDR1 SEHNR, CDR2 FQNEAQ (reference sequence). CDR3 size: 13 residues. CDR3 sequence reads: CASSKQGGYGYTF. CDR3 DNA: TGTGCCAGCAGCAAACAGGGAGGGTATGGCTACACCTTC.

The chain carries TRBV2 and TRBJ1-5; 7 bases map to TRBD1. The length of the CDR3 is 15 residues. The germline V gene encodes CDR1 SNHLY and CDR2 FYNNEI. Trimming took 3 bases from V and 8 from J; bases not matched to a gene: 10. CDR3 bases: TGTGCCAGCAGTGATCGAGGGGGCGGAAAGGAGCCCCAGCATTTT. Translated: CASSDRGGGKEPQHF.

This rearrangement joins TRBV5-8 to TRBJ2-1, with 9 nucleotides matching TRBD1. The V segment lost 0 bases and the J segment 4 bases; nucleotides outside the gene matches: 8. The CDR3 length is 17 residues. The germline V gene encodes CDR1 SGHTS and CDR2 YDEGEE. In DNA form, the CDR3 reads TGTGCCAGCAGCTTGGGTTGGGGACAGGGAACTTACAATGAGCAGTTCTTC. It translates to CASSLGWGQGTYNEQFF.

This chain uses TRBV5-1 with TRBJ1-4; 7 bases match TRBD1. Germline CDR1 is SGHRS and CDR2 is YFSETQ. This CDR3 comprises 15 residues. V was clipped by 0 bases and J by 4 bases; unmatched bases: 3. The CDR3: CASSLVSGGNEKLFF. The CDR3 nucleotides are TGCGCCAGCAGCTTGGTATCAGGGGGTAATGAAAAACTGTTTTTT.

This chain connects TRBV10-3 to TRBJ2-2; 8 nucleotides line up with TRBD2. Per germline, CDR1 ENHRY and CDR2 SYGVKD. The CDR3 covers 15 residues. J lost 0 bases, V lost 3 bases, and 0 bases had no gene match. CDR3 amino acids: CAISEAGANTGELFF. In DNA, the CDR3 is TGTGCCATCAGTGAAGCGGGGGCGAACACCGGGGAGCTGTTTTTT.

The chain links TRBV5-1 to TRBJ1-4; D is ambiguous. CDR1 is SGHRS and CDR2 is YFSETQ in the germline V gene. The CDR3 has 17 amino acids. The V end lost 2 bases, the J end lost 3 bases, and 17 bases lay between the germline ends. The CDR3 region is CASSFLPPTVSNEKLFF. CDR3 nucleotide sequence: TGCGCCAGCAGCTTCCTCCCACCCACAGTTTCTAATGAAAAACTGTTTTTT.

This chain links TRBV27 with TRBJ2-1; TRBD2 agrees at 16 bases. This CDR3 contains 19 residues. The germline V gene has CDR1 MNHEY and CDR2 SMNVEV (reference sequence). V shed 5 bases, J shed 0 bases, and the junction held 7 bases outside the gene matches. The CDR3 here is CASSPGTSGGVSSYNEQFF. CDR3 DNA sequence: TGTGCCAGCAGTCCCGGGACTAGCGGGGGGGTGAGCTCCTACAATGAGCAGTTCTTC.

The chain couples TRBV18 to TRBJ2-7, with a tentative D call TRBD2 (5 bases). CDR3 size: 12 residues. The germline V gene encodes CDR1 KGHSH and CDR2 LQKENI. Trimming stripped 6 bases from V and 2 bases from J, with 8 bases between. CDR3 nucleotides: TGTGCCAGCTCCCCCGGGGCCTACGAGCAGTACTTC. It yields the protein CASSPGAYEQYF.

V is TRBV6-4 and J is TRBJ1-1; D not certain. Trimming left V 2 bases short and J 2 bases short, with 6 bases between. The V gene's germline CDR1 is MRHNA and CDR2 SNTAGT. The CDR3 consists of 13 residues. CDR3 coding DNA: TGTGCCAGCAGTGACCGGGATAACACTGAAGCTTTCTTT. Protein sequence: CASSDRDNTEAFF.

This clone was recorded a few times. The chain carries TRBV27 and TRBJ2-7; 13 bases fit TRBD2. Unmatched junction bases numbered 3, after V lost 5 bases and J lost 2 bases. Germline V CDR1 and CDR2: MNHEY, SMNVEV (reference sequence). This CDR3 has 15 residues. CDR3 amino acids: CASSETSGGTYEQYF. CDR3 in DNA: TGTGCCAGCAGTGAGACTAGCGGGGGGACCTACGAGCAGTACTTC.

This sequence joins TRBV9 and TRBJ1-6; 7 bases map to TRBD1. The trim removed 3 bases at V and 8 bases at J, leaving 11 bases unmatched. The length of the CDR3 is 16 residues. The germline V gene encodes CDR1 SGDLS and CDR2 YYNGEE. The CDR3 region has the DNA TGTGCCAGCAGCGGGGGGACAGCTTCTTCTTATTCACCCCTCCACTTT. Residues: CASSGGTASSYSPLHF.

The CDR3 here is CASSLQRDNEQFF. CDR3 in DNA: TGTGCCAGTAGTCTTCAGCGGGACAATGAGCAGTTCTTC. This chain connects TRBV19 to TRBJ2-1, with a possible D match to TRBD2 (6 bases). V was shortened by 5 bases and J by 5 bases, with 10 bases between the two germline ends. In germline, CDR1 is LNHDA, CDR2 SQIVND (reference sequence). The CDR3 consists of 13 residues.

This chain uses TRBV18 with TRBJ2-3; D may be TRBD1 (6 bases). This CDR3 contains 13 residues. V was shortened by 4 bases and J by 4 bases, with 9 bases between the two germline ends. CDR1 is KGHSH and CDR2 is LQKENI in the germline V gene. The CDR3 loop is CASSLPGADTQYF. The CDR3 nucleotides are TGTGCCAGCTCACTACCAGGGGCAGATACGCAGTATTTT.

V is TRBV29-1 and J is TRBJ1-2; 7 bases map to TRBD1. This CDR3 contains 13 residues. J lost 1 base, V lost 7 bases, and 6 bases had no gene match. Germline CDR1 SQVTM, CDR2 ANQGSEA. The CDR3 nucleotides read TGCAGCGACCGTGACAGGGTTAACTATGGCTACACCTTC. This translates into CSDRDRVNYGYTF.

This sequence joins TRBV6-5 and TRBJ2-2; 7 positions match TRBD2. Germline loops: CDR1 MNHEY, CDR2 SVGAGI. The V segment lost 7 bases and the J segment 3 bases; nucleotides outside the gene matches: 8. The CDR3 has 15 residues. The CDR3 spells CASIGEGRDTGELFF. The DNA of the CDR3 is TGTGCCAGCATCGGGGAGGGGAGGGACACCGGGGAGCTGTTTTTT.

The chain recombines TRBV7-8 with TRBJ2-2; 9 nucleotides agree with TRBD1. There are 16 residues in the CDR3. Germline-derived CDR1 and CDR2 are SGHVS and FQNEAQ. J lost 6 bases, V lost 1 base, and 6 bases had no gene match. As DNA, the CDR3 is TGTGCCAGCAGCTTAGTGGGACAGGGATCACCCGGGGAGCTGTTTTTT. Its translation: CASSLVGQGSPGELFF.

The chain links TRBV28 to TRBJ1-5; TRBD1 matches at 7 bases. This CDR3 is built from 19 residues. Germline CDR1 reads MDHEN; CDR2 reads SYDVKM. V was pared by 2 bases and J by 2 bases, with 15 bases of the junction left unmatched. This CDR3 reads CASSLRRGKLQNGNQPQHF. In DNA, the CDR3 is TGTGCCAGCAGTTTACGCAGGGGGAAACTTCAAAATGGCAATCAGCCCCAGCATTTT.

V is TRBV2 and J is TRBJ1-2, with a weak D call TRBD1 (5 bases). There are 14 residues in the CDR3. Germline CDR1 is SNHLY and CDR2 is FYNNEI. Trimming pared 8 bases from V and 4 bases from J, leaving 17 bases between. The CDR3 DNA sequence: TGTGCCAGCTTGTTGGACACTGGGGTCTATGGCTACACCTTC. As protein: CASLLDTGVYGYTF.

This clone appeared once. This chain uses TRBV29-1 with TRBJ1-4, with TRBD1 identical over 7 bases. CDR3 length equals 14 residues. The ends lost 5 bases at V and 5 bases at J; junction bases unmatched: 8. Germline V lookup: CDR1 SQVTM, CDR2 ANQGSEA. The DNA of the CDR3 is TGCAGCGTTATTGACGGCAGGGGGAATGAAAAACTGTTTTTT. Its translation is CSVIDGRGNEKLFF.

The rearrangement links TRBV7-9 to TRBJ1-1, with D possibly TRBD1 on 5 matching bases. Germline CDR1 SEHNR, CDR2 FQNEAQ (reference sequence). Trimming removed 5 bases at V and 1 base at J, with 14 bases between. This CDR3 has 15 residues. CDR3 in amino acids: CASSGAPTQNTEAFF. CDR3 bases: TGTGCCAGCAGCGGGGCACCTACACAGAACACTGAAGCTTTCTTT.

This clone was recorded only once. The chain is built from TRBV4-1 and TRBJ1-4, with D maybe TRBD1 (6 bases). There are 18 residues in the CDR3. CDR1 is MGHRA and CDR2 is YSYEKL in the germline V gene. Trimming took off 4 bases at V and 7 bases at J, with 25 bases between the two ends. This CDR3 is CASSPLGLTGHLGEKLFF. The CDR3 coding sequence is TGCGCCAGCAGCCCGTTGGGCCTGACAGGCCATCTTGGTGAAAAACTGTTTTTT.

The V gene is TRBV7-8, the J gene TRBJ1-4; no clear D. Between the trimmed V and J ends, which lost 5 bases and 7 bases, there was a span of 20 bases. CDR1 is SGHVS and CDR2 is FQNEAQ in the germline V gene. The CDR3 sequence is 16 residues long. CDR3 amino acids: CASSLGWRAGGEKLFF. The CDR3 DNA reads TGTGCCAGCAGCCTGGGGTGGAGGGCCGGTGGTGAAAAACTGTTTTTT.

The chain joins TRBV5-1 to TRBJ1-4, with D perhaps TRBD1 (5 bases). The CDR3 is 15 amino acids. Trimming pared 4 bases from V and 6 bases from J, leaving 16 bases between. Germline CDR1 is SGHRS and CDR2 is YFSETQ. The CDR3 is CASSPFQGLDEKLFF. CDR3 nucleotide sequence: TGCGCCAGCAGCCCCTTCCAGGGACTTGATGAAAAACTGTTTTTT. Full variable domain (remainder filled in from reference TRBV5-1 and TRBJ1-4): KAGVTQTPRYLIKTRGQQVTLSCSPISGHRSVSWYQQTPGQGLQFLFEYFSETQRNKGNFPGRFSGRQFSNSRSEMNVSTLELGDSALYLCASSPFQGLDEKLFFGSGTQLSVL.

The genes are TRBV3-1 (or the pseudogene TRBV3-2) and TRBJ1-2, with D maybe TRBD1 (6 bases). Germline CDR1 reads LGHDT; CDR2 reads YNNKEL (reference sequence). The CDR3 totals 14 residues. V was trimmed by 1 base and J by 7 bases, leaving 13 bases between them. CDR3: CASSQGGGAIGYTF. For the CDR3, the DNA is TGTGCCAGCAGCCAAGGGGGGGGCGCGATTGGCTACACCTTC.

This chain joins TRBV6-5 and TRBJ2-6; no firm D call. V lost 5 bases and J 0 bases, leaving 8 bases between the germline ends. Germline V CDR1 and CDR2: MNHEY, SVGAGI. The CDR3 is 15 amino acids. CDR3 residues: CASSRDNSGANVLTF. CDR3 nucleotides: TGTGCCAGCAGTAGAGACAACTCTGGGGCCAACGTCCTGACTTTC.

The J gene is TRBJ1-1, the V gene TRBV6-5; D is perhaps TRBD1 (5 bases). Germline loops: CDR1 MNHEY, CDR2 SVGAGI. This CDR3 has 14 residues. V gave up 6 bases and J gave up 4 bases, with 15 bases separating them. Here the CDR3 reads CASRGWGGSTEAFF. DNA for the CDR3: TGTGCCAGCAGGGGGTGGGGGGGTAGCACTGAAGCTTTCTTT.

The gene calls are TRBV10-1 and TRBJ1-1; 8 bases fit TRBD1. This CDR3 region has 13 residues. Trimming removed 7 bases from V and 6 bases from J; junction bases left unmatched: 7. Germline CDR1 is WNHNN and CDR2 is SYGVQD (reference sequence). CDR3 protein: CASKNTGGAEAFF. CDR3 bases: TGCGCCAGCAAGAACACAGGGGGGGCTGAAGCTTTCTTT.